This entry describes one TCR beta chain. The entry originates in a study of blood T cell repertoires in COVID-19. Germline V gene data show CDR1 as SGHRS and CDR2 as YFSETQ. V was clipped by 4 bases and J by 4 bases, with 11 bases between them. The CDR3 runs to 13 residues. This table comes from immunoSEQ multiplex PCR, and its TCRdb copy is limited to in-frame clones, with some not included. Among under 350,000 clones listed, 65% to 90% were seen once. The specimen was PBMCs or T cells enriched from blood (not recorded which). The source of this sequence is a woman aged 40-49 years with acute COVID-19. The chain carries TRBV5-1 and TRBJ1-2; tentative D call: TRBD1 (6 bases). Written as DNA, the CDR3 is TGCGCCAGCAGCGGTACAGGGTTCTATGGCTACACCTTC. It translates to CASSGTGFYGYTF.